This T cell receptor (beta chain) comes out of a study of blood T cell repertoires in COVID-19. Whole-study context: Material from acute and convalescent COVID-19 was sourced from the United States, Italy and Spain. T cells, B-cell-depleted T cells, or PBMCs supplied cDNA or gDNA.

Authors' data handling: Reference gene primer amplification gave nucleated cell count estimates. Some clones are missing from TCRdb's copy, which holds only in-frame ones; the method was immunoSEQ multiplex PCR. That table is the source of V, J and clone size, and D and trimming were worked out from the DNA. In the table there are 150,000 to 200,000 clones, around nine tenths of which are singletons. The CDR3 is 15 amino acids. Germline V gene data show CDR1 as SEHNR and CDR2 as FQNEAQ (reference sequence). Trimming took 1 base from V and 5 from J, leaving 12 bases between them. The clonotype comes from a man aged 70 or older with acute or convalescent COVID-19. Material: peripheral blood. V is TRBV7-9 and J is TRBJ2-1; D is possibly TRBD2 (6 bases). The CDR3 spells CASSLERGWDNEQFF. Here the CDR3 DNA reads TGTGCCAGCAGCTTAGAACGGGGGTGGGACAATGAGCAGTTCTTC. Full variable domain (outside the CDR3, taken from reference TRBV7-9 and TRBJ2-1): DTGVSQNPRHKITKRGQNVTFRCDPISEHNRLYWYRQTLGQGPEFLTYFQNEAQLEKSRLLSDRFSAERPKGSFSTLEIQRTEQGDSAMYLCASSLERGWDNEQFFGPGTRLTVL.